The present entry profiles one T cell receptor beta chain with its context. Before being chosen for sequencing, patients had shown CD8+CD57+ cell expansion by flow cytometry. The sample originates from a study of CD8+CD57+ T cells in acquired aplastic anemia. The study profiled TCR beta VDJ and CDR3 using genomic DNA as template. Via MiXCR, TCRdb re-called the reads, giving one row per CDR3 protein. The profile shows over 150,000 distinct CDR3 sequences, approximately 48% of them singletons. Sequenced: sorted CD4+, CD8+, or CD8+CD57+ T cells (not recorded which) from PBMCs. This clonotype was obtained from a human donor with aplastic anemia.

The CDR3 is CASSIRGADYGYTF. The CDR3 DNA reads TGTGCCAGCAGTATCAGGGGGGCAGACTATGGCTACACCTTC. The chain carries TRBV2 and TRBJ1-2; TRBD1 agrees at 7 bases. The germline CDR1 and CDR2 sequences are SNHLY and FYNNEI. CDR3 length: 14 residues. Germline trimming cut 5 bases from V and 3 bases from J; bases unmatched to any gene: 6.